This T cell receptor beta chain was obtained from a study of T cell changes during pregnancy in multiple sclerosis. Per the germline V gene, CDR1 is MNHEY and CDR2 is SVGAGI. The CDR3 sequence is 13 residues long. Trimming left V 6 bases short and J 6 bases short, with 12 bases between. TCRdb's table, derived via immunoSEQ multiplex PCR, lists solely in-frame clones and lacks some. Among some 100,000 clones, approximately 92% were seen once, and the ten largest hold more than 1.5%. J is TRBJ2-1 and V is TRBV6-5; D may be TRBD2 (6 bases). The input for sequencing was peripheral blood, taken after pregnancy. This receptor was identified in a female donor with multiple sclerosis, enrolled in a pregnancy study. The CDR3 protein is CASSLGLFNEQFF. The DNA for the CDR3 is TGTGCCAGCAGCTTAGGACTATTCAATGAGCAGTTCTTC.